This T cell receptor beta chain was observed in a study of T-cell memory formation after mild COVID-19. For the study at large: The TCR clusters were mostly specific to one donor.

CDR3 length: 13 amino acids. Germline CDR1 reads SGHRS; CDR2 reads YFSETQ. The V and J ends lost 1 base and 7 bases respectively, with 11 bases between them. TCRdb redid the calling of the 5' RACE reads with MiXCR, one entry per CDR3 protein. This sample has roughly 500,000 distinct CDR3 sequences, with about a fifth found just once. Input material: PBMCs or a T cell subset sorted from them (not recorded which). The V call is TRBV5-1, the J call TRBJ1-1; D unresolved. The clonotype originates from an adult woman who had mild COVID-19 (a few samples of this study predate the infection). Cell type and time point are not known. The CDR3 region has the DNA TGCGCCAGCAGCTTGACCGGGCTCCTTGAAGCTTTCTTT. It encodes CASSLTGLLEAFF.